This T cell receptor (beta chain) was recovered during a study of CD8 T cells in ankylosing spondylitis (dated by TCRdb to the late 2010s). With regard to the full study: To find TCR variants linked to disease, the study profiled T cell receptor beta repertoires in ankylosing spondylitis patients and healthy donors. The full study cohort comprised 25 ankylosing spondylitis patients and approximately 100 healthy donors. Peripheral blood was sampled, and synovial fluid was additionally collected from ankylosing spondylitis patients.

The CDR1 and CDR2 encoded by the germline V gene are SQVTM and ANQGSEA. Inclusive of the bounding cysteine and phenylalanine, the CDR3 is 16 residues long. The entry retains the CDR3 DNA only, 48 bases that are in frame from base 1. V is shortened by 3 bases, J by 1 base, and the region joining them spans 15 bases. This clonotype was seen only once. The clone's antigen remains unknown. No base quality information exists; no much larger clone differs at one position. Evidence from a single read is weak. Results the study describes overall, beyond this receptor: The disease-linked clones had a CD8+ phenotype and were found at relatively low frequencies in peripheral blood. Some motif variants were previously reported in synovial fluid and blood of reactive arthritis patients, suggesting common disease-initiation mechanisms. A TCR beta motif made up of roughly eight highly homologous amino acid variants appeared to be characteristic of blood from ankylosing spondylitis patients. The disease-linked clones were reported as significantly enriched in matched synovial fluid samples from ankylosing spondylitis patients.

Reads for this sample came from an Illumina HiSeq 2500. Quantitative 5'-RACE with molecular barcodes was used to prepare TCR beta libraries. The published analysis was carried out like this. A new computational method, built on a probabilistic model of VDJ rearrangement, was used to identify disease-linked TCR variants. TCRdb trimmed public reads at Q25 via fastp, called clones via MiXCR and kept in-frame beta chains. Every distinct CDR3 protein forms one entry, paired with its most common genes and DNA. In this record, the V and J calls reflect TCRdb's handling and not the investigators' own analysis. Within this sample are approximately 540,000 distinct CDR3 sequences, with 10% to 15% of them counted one time only. Clones ranked in the top ten supply around 7% of the sample.

Sequencing was carried out using blood, either unsorted or a sorted T cell fraction (not recorded which). This receptor was obtained from a male donor with ankylosing spondylitis. The chain is encoded by TRBV29-1 joined to TRBJ2-2; no D gene is confidently identified. The CDR3 amino acid sequence is: CSVETAVGKNTGELFF. The DNA sequence is as follows: TGCAGCGTTGAGACGGCCGTGGGGAAGAACACCGGGGAGCTGTTTTTT.